This record covers a single T cell receptor (beta chain). Its antigen is not identified. An approximately 10 ml volume of fresh peripheral blood provided the PBMCs. The data were taken from a study of T cells in Graves' hyperthyroidism and ophthalmopathy. Study findings and constraints: Through a model of 13 V-J features, ophthalmopathy was separated from stable hyperthyroidism. The model anticipated ophthalmopathy a median about six months pre-onset.

RNA transcripts yielded amplified TCR beta CDR3 regions. RT-PCR in the first round (using the HTBI primer set) targeted the TCR CDR3. TCRdb independently ran MiXCR on the multiplex PCR reads; one entry per CDR3 protein. Of roughly 330,000 distinct CDR3 sequences listed, about 15% are singletons. This TCR derives from a man aged 30 to 39 with Graves' hyperthyroidism. The specimen was blood.

The CDR3 reads CASSPGILGRGHEQYF. The CDR3, as DNA: TGCGCCAGCAGCCCGGGGATTCTAGGCAGGGGACACGAGCAGTACTTC. The V call is TRBV5-1, the J call TRBJ2-7, with a weak D call TRBD1 (6 bases). CDR1 is SGHRS and CDR2 is YFSETQ in the germline V gene. The CDR3 runs to 16 residues. V was cut by 4 bases and J by 5 bases, with 22 bases left in between.